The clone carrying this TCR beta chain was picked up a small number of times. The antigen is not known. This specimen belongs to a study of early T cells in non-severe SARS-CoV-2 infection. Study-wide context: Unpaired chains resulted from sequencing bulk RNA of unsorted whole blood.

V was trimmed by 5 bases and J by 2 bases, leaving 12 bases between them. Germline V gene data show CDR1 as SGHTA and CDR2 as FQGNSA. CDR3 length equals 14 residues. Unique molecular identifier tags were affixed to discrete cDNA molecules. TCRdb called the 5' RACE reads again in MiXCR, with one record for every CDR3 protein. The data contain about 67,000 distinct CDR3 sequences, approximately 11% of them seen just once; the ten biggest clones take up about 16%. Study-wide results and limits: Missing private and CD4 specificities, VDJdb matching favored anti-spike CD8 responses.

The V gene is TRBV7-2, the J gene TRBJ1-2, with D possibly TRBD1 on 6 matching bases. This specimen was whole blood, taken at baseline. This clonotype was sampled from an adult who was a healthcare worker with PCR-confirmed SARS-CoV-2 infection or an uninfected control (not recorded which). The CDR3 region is CASSGAGANYGYTF. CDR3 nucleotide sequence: TGTGCCAGCAGCGGTGCGGGGGCCAACTATGGCTACACCTTC.